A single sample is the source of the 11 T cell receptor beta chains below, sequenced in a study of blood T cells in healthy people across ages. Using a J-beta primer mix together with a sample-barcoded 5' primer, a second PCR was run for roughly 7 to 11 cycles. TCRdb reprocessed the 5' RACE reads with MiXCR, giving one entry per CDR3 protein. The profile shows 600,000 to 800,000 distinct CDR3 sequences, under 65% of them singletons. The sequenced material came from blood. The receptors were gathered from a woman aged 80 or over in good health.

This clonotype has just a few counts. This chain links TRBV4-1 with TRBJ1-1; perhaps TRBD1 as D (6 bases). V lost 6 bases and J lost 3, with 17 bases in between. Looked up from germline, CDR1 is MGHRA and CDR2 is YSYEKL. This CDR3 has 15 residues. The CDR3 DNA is TGCGCCAGCAGTCCCCAGGGGTCCCCTTACACTGAAGCTTTCTTT. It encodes CASSPQGSPYTEAFF.

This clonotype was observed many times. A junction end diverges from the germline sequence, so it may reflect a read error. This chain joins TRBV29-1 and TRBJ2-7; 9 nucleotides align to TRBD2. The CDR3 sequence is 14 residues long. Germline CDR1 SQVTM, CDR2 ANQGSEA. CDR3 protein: CSLLAGERPYAQYF. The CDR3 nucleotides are TGCAGCCTTTTAGCGGGGGAGAGACCCTACGCGCAGTACTTC.

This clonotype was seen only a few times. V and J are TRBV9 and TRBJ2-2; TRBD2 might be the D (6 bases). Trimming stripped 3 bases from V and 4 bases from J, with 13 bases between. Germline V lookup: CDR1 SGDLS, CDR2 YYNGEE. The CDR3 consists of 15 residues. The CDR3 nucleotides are TGTGCCAGCAGCGCCGCGGGAATTTTCACCGGGGAGCTGTTTTTT. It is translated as CASSAAGIFTGELFF.

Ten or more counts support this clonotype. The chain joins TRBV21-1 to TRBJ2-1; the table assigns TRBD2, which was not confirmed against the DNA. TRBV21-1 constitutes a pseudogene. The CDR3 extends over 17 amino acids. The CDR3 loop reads CASSTVYRGLSYNEQFF. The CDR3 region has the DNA TGTGCCAGCAGCACGGTCTACCGGGGCCTCTCCTACAATGAGCAGTTCTTC.

The CDR3 region has the DNA TGCAGCGGGCTCGGACTAGCGGGGGGTTATACGCTTACGCAGTATTTT. This translates into CSGLGLAGGYTLTQYF. The V gene is TRBV29-1, the J gene TRBJ2-3; 14 positions match TRBD2. CDR1 SQVTM and CDR2 ANQGSEA come from the germline V gene. With V trimmed by 7 bases and J by 8 bases, 14 bases remained unmatched. The CDR3 contains 16 residues.

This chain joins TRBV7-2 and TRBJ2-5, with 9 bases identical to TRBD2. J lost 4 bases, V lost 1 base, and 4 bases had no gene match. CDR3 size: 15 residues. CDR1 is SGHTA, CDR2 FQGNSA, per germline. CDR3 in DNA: TGTGCCAGCAGCTTAGTAGCGGGGGTAGGAGAGACCCAGTACTTC. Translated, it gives CASSLVAGVGETQYF.

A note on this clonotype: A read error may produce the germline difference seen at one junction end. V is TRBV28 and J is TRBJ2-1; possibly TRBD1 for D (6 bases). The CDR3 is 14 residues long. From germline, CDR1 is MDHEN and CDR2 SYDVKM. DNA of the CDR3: TGTGCCAGCAGTTTCAGGGGACACAACAATGGGCAGTTCTTC. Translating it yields CASSFRGHNNGQFF.

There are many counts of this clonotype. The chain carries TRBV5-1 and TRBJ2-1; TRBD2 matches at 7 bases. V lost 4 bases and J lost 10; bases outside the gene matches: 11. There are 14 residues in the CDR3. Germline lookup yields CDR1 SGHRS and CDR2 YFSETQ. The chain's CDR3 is CASSTQTSSREQFF. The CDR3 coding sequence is TGCGCCAGCAGCACTCAGACTAGCTCGAGGGAGCAGTTCTTC.

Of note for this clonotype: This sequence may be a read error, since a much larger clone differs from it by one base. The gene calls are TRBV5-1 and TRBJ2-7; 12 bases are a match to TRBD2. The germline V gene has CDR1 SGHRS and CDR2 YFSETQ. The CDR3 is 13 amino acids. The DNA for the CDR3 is TGCGTCAGCAGACTAGCGGGAGACTACGAGCAGTACTTC. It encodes CVSRLAGDYEQYF.

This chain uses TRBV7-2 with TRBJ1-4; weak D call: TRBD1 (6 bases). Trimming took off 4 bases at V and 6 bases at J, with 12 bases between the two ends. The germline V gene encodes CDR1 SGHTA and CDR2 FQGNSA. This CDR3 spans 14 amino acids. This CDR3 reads CASSYGGHDEKLFF. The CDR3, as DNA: TGTGCCAGCAGCTACGGGGGCCACGATGAAAAACTGTTTTTT.

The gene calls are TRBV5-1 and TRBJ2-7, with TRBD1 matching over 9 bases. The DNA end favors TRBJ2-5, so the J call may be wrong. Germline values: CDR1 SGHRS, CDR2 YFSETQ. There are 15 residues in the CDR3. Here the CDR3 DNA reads TGCGCCAGCAAGTCACCGGGACAGGGTCGGGAGACCCAGTACTTC. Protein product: CASKSPGQGRETQYF.